Sequencing of this T cell receptor beta chain was carried out in a study of T cell responses to AZD1222 COVID-19 vaccine. The CDR3 sequence is 14 residues long. CDR1 and CDR2 (germline): SGHTA, FQGNSA. Trimming took 5 bases from V and 2 from J, leaving 10 bases between them. Using immunoSEQ multiplex PCR, the repertoire was profiled, and TCRdb retains in-frame clones only, with some absent. The table lists roughly 170,000 clones, 80% to 90% of them singletons, with 0.4% to 0.5% in the top ten. The receptor was derived from an adult in good health. The chain carries TRBV7-2 and TRBJ1-5, with TRBD1 as a possible D gene (6 bases). The sample consisted of peripheral blood, taken on day 0 of AZD1222 vaccination. The CDR3 reads CASSRGWGNQPQHF. CDR3 coding DNA: TGTGCCAGCAGCAGGGGGTGGGGCAATCAGCCCCAGCATTTT.